Below are 12 T cell receptor beta chains sequenced from a single sample in a study of blood T cell repertoires in COVID-19. Sequencing was performed with immunoSEQ multiplex PCR; in TCRdb, only in-frame clones are kept and a portion is missing. This sample has 70,000 to 100,000 clones, with roughly 75% found just once. Sequenced sample: peripheral blood. These TCRs come from a woman aged 45-65 years with acute or convalescent COVID-19.

The sample holds one count of this clone. The chain has TRBV11-2 and TRBJ1-2; D is perhaps TRBD1 (6 bases). Germline V gene sequence: CDR1 SGHAT, CDR2 FQNNGV. The V and J ends lost 6 bases and 2 bases respectively, with 19 bases between them. The CDR3 consists of 16 residues. The CDR3 DNA reads TGTGCCAGCAGTCAGCGTGGGGGGGCCTCAAACTATGGCTACACCTTC. Residues: CASSQRGGASNYGYTF.

The chain links TRBV3-1 (or the pseudogene TRBV3-2) to TRBJ1-2, with a tentative D call TRBD1 (6 bases). Germline loops: CDR1 LGHDT, CDR2 YNNKEL (reference sequence). Trimming stripped 0 bases from V and 6 bases from J, with 14 bases between. CDR3 length: 15 amino acids. The CDR3 coding sequence is TGTGCCAGCAGCCAAGACGAGACAGGAGGAGATGGCTACACCTTC. This gives the protein CASSQDETGGDGYTF.

The chain links TRBV7-9 to TRBJ2-2; D uncertain. CDR3 length equals 14 residues. Germline V lookup: CDR1 SEHNR, CDR2 FQNEAQ (reference sequence). The V end lost 1 base, the J end lost 7 bases, and 10 bases lay between the germline ends. CDR3 amino acids: CASSLGAQIGELFF. CDR3 in DNA: TGTGCCAGCAGCTTAGGGGCCCAAATCGGGGAGCTGTTTTTT. Combining the CDR3 with reference TRBV7-9 and TRBJ2-2 gives the whole variable domain DTGVSQNPRHKITKRGQNVTFRCDPISEHNRLYWYRQTLGQGPEFLTYFQNEAQLEKSRLLSDRFSAERPKGSFSTLEIQRTEQGDSAMYLCASSLGAQIGELFFGEGSRLTVL.

This chain connects TRBV2 to TRBJ2-3; D is undetermined. This CDR3 has 12 residues. Germline V gene sequence: CDR1 SNHLY, CDR2 FYNNEI. V was clipped by 7 bases and J by 1 base, with 6 bases between them. This CDR3 is CASMRGTDTQYF. The CDR3 region has the DNA TGTGCCAGCATGAGAGGCACAGATACGCAGTATTTT.

This clone was detected only once. The chain joins TRBV7-2 to TRBJ1-1; D unresolved. Germline V CDR1 and CDR2: SGHTA, FQGNSA. V dropped 5 bases and J dropped 2 bases, with 12 bases sitting between them. This CDR3 contains 14 residues. The CDR3 region has the DNA TGTGCCAGCAGCCCTAGCTGGGGTAACACTGAAGCTTTCTTT. It codes for CASSPSWGNTEAFF.

This chain links TRBV25-1 with TRBJ2-7; tentatively, D is TRBD2 (5 bases). Trimming stripped 5 bases from V and 0 bases from J, with 8 bases between. The germline V gene encodes CDR1 MGHDK and CDR2 SYGVNS. This CDR3 is built from 13 residues. CDR3 sequence: CASSKEGSYEQYF. Written as DNA, the CDR3 is TGTGCCAGCAGTAAAGAGGGCTCCTACGAGCAGTACTTC.

The V call is TRBV6-5, the J call TRBJ1-2, with D possibly matching TRBD1 (6 bases). This CDR3 contains 14 residues. Per germline, CDR1 MNHEY and CDR2 SVGAGI. Trimming took 5 bases from V and 8 from J, leaving 18 bases between them. CDR3 region: CASSRDNNSRGYTF. CDR3 DNA sequence: TGTGCCAGCAGTAGGGACAACAACTCACGGGGCTACACCTTC.

The V and J genes are TRBV19 and TRBJ1-1; D is undetermined. CDR1 is LNHDA and CDR2 is SQIVND in the germline V gene (reference sequence). Deletions cut 0 bases from V and 5 bases from J, with 25 bases between. The CDR3 is 19 residues long. CDR3 nucleotide sequence: TGTGCCAGTAGTATAGATCTGGAAAGAAAAACCCTCCGGAGGACTGAAGCTTTCTTT. This sequence encodes CASSIDLERKTLRRTEAFF.

This clone has only one observation. This sequence joins TRBV19 and TRBJ2-1, with a weak D call TRBD2 (5 bases). CDR1 LNHDA and CDR2 SQIVND come from the germline V gene (reference sequence). The CDR3 is 15 amino acids. V was shortened by 7 bases and J by 6 bases, with 19 bases between the two germline ends. The CDR3 sequence: CASNLGSVWVNEQFF. CDR3 in DNA: TGTGCCAGTAACCTGGGGAGCGTCTGGGTCAATGAGCAGTTCTTC.

The rearrangement uses TRBV3-1 (or the pseudogene TRBV3-2) and TRBJ2-1; 7 bases are shared with TRBD1. CDR3 length: 13 amino acids. Germline V gene data show CDR1 as LGHDT and CDR2 as YNNKEL (reference sequence). V shed 6 bases, J shed 10 bases, and the junction held 9 bases outside the gene matches. This CDR3 reads CASRERKGAEQFF. The CDR3 DNA reads as TGTGCCAGCAGAGAGAGAAAGGGGGCCGAGCAGTTCTTC.

V gene TRBV29-1 combines with J gene TRBJ1-2, with no clear D. This CDR3 spans 12 amino acids. Germline values: CDR1 SQVTM, CDR2 ANQGSEA. With 1 base removed from V and 4 bases from J, the gap between germline ends came to 7 bases. The CDR3 loop is CSVEGNSYGYTF. CDR3 DNA sequence: TGCAGCGTTGAAGGTAACAGCTATGGCTACACCTTC.

CDR3 sequence (DNA): TGTGCCAGCAGTGACAGGGGTGGTGGCTACACCTTC. Translating it yields CASSDRGGGYTF. The chain couples TRBV6-1 to TRBJ1-2; D is possibly TRBD1 (6 bases). The germline CDR1 and CDR2 sequences are MNHNS and SASEGT. Trimming cost V 3 bases and J 7 bases, with 9 bases left between them. The CDR3 consists of 12 residues.